These 24 T cell receptor beta chains originate from one sample sequenced in a study of blood T cell repertoires in COVID-19. Here immunoSEQ multiplex PCR was the method, and the copy in TCRdb shows in-frame clones only, minus some. The data contain 35,000 to 50,000 clones, roughly 63% of them seen just once; the ten biggest clones take up approximately 6.2%. Sequenced sample: peripheral blood. The source is a man older than 75 with acute or convalescent COVID-19.

The rearrangement uses TRBV7-8 and TRBJ1-2; no firm D call. The CDR3 consists of 12 residues. Germline V CDR1 and CDR2: SGHVS, FQNEAQ. V was trimmed by 0 bases and J by 8 bases, leaving 7 bases between them. In nucleotides, the CDR3 is TGTGCCAGCAGCTTAGCGTCCGGGGGCTACACCTTC. Its protein is CASSLASGGYTF. Variable domain in full (rest from reference TRBV7-8 and TRBJ1-2): GAGVSQSPRYKVAKRGQDVALRCDPISGHVSLFWYQQALGQGPEFLTYFQNEAQLDKSGLPSDRFFAERPEGSVSTLKIQRTQQEDSAVYLCASSLASGGYTFGSGTRLTVV.

The CDR3 reads CASTEEGRPNTEAFF. CDR3 DNA: TGTGCCAGCACTGAGGAGGGCCGACCGAACACTGAAGCTTTCTTT. The chain carries TRBV6-4 and TRBJ1-1; D gene uncertain. This CDR3 is 15 amino acids long. The V end was cut by 7 bases, the J end by 1 base, with 16 bases between. Per germline, CDR1 MRHNA and CDR2 SNTAGT.

The chain uses TRBV7-9 and TRBJ1-1; unclear D gene. The germline V gene encodes CDR1 SEHNR and CDR2 FQNEAQ (reference sequence). This CDR3 spans 15 amino acids. V lost 5 bases and J lost 1, with 14 bases in between. CDR3 bases: TGTGCCAGCAGCCCCCTGGTGGGCTGGAACACTGAAGCTTTCTTT. This translates into CASSPLVGWNTEAFF.

The rearrangement links TRBV3-1 (or the pseudogene TRBV3-2) to TRBJ2-1; TRBD2 aligns across 14 bases. CDR1 and CDR2 from the germline V gene are LGHDT and YNNKEL (reference sequence). Trimming cost V 3 bases and J 9 bases; bases outside gene matches: 7. This CDR3 has 16 residues. CDR3 nucleotide sequence: TGTGCCAGCAGCCAGGGACTAGCGGGAGACCAAGGTGAGCAGTTCTTC. Translated, it gives CASSQGLAGDQGEQFF.

This clone was seen a handful of times. The rearrangement joins TRBV5-1 to TRBJ2-2; 8 positions agree with TRBD1. V was pared by 5 bases and J by 3 bases, with 6 bases of the junction left unmatched. Looked up from germline, CDR1 is SGHRS and CDR2 is YFSETQ. CDR3 length equals 15 residues. The CDR3 DNA reads as TGCGCCAGCAGTGAGGTGACAGGGGACACCGGGGAGCTGTTTTTT. Its protein is CASSEVTGDTGELFF.

This clone was seen more than once but under ten times. The genes are TRBV5-5 and TRBJ1-1; a weak D match, TRBD1 (5 bases). The V end lost 1 base, the J end lost 4 bases, and 11 bases lay between the germline ends. The CDR3 sequence is 14 residues long. Germline lookup yields CDR1 SGHKS and CDR2 YYEKEE (reference sequence). The CDR3 reads CASSLLVQGTEAFF. The CDR3 region has the DNA TGTGCCAGCAGCTTGCTCGTTCAGGGCACTGAAGCTTTCTTT.

The chain uses TRBV6-5 and TRBJ1-6; D may be TRBD1 (6 bases). Germline loops: CDR1 MNHEY, CDR2 SVGAGI. The CDR3 runs 15 residues. Here the CDR3 reads CGSCRTGDTNSPLHF. As DNA, the CDR3 is TGTGGGTCTTGCCGCACCGGGGACACCAATTCACCCCTCCACTTT.

CDR3 sequence reads: CASQAGGSSYEQYF. The CDR3, as DNA: TGCGCCAGCCAGGCGGGAGGGAGCTCCTACGAGCAGTACTTC. The rearrangement links TRBV5-1 to TRBJ2-7; 9 bases map to TRBD2. This CDR3 has 14 residues. V lost 7 bases, J lost 0 bases, and 5 bases stayed unmatched. CDR1 is SGHRS and CDR2 is YFSETQ in the germline V gene.

The chain employs TRBV5-6 and TRBJ2-3; 9 bases agree with TRBD1. Trimming took 0 bases from V and 6 from J; bases not matched to a gene: 8. Per germline, CDR1 SGHDT and CDR2 YYEEEE. This CDR3 contains 16 residues. The CDR3 loop is CASSLAGVGTGDTQYF. For the CDR3, the DNA is TGTGCCAGCAGCTTGGCCGGAGTTGGGACAGGGGATACGCAGTATTTT.

V is TRBV6-6 and J is TRBJ1-4; no reliable D call. V was pared by 0 bases and J by 14 bases, with 16 bases between. Germline loops: CDR1 MNHNY, CDR2 SVGAGI (reference sequence). The CDR3 sequence is 14 residues long. This chain's CDR3 is CASSYSTSVRELFF. The CDR3 region has the DNA TGTGCCAGCAGTTACTCGACATCCGTTCGTGAGCTGTTTTTT.

This clone was detected once. V is TRBV18 and J is TRBJ1-3; D ambiguous. The CDR3 loop spans 16 amino acids. Per the germline V gene, CDR1 is KGHSH and CDR2 is LQKENI. V lost 3 bases, J lost 4 bases, and 16 bases lay in between. CDR3: CASSPRGGLAGNTIYF. CDR3 DNA: TGTGCCAGCTCACCCCGGGGAGGACTTGCGGGAAACACCATATATTTT. The full variable domain, rest sourced from reference TRBV18 and TRBJ1-3, is NAGVMQNPRHLVRRRGQEARLRCSPMKGHSHVYWYRQLPEEGLKFMVYLQKENIIDESGMPKERFSAEFPKEGPSILRIQQVVRGDSAAYFCASSPRGGLAGNTIYFGEGSWLTVV.

V gene TRBV7-9 combines with J gene TRBJ2-1, with 7 bases identical to TRBD2. This CDR3 spans 14 amino acids. The junction had 4 bases not matched to a gene; V was cut back by 0 bases and J by 8 bases. From germline, CDR1 is SEHNR and CDR2 FQNEAQ (reference sequence). The CDR3 sequence: CASSLAGTIDEQFF. The CDR3 DNA reads TGTGCCAGCAGCTTAGCAGGGACTATCGATGAGCAGTTCTTC.

The CDR3 DNA reads TGTGCCAGCAGTCCCCCCAGGGCCGGTCGACGGGCTTTCTTT. It specifies CASSPPRAGRRAFF. The V call is TRBV6-5, the J call TRBJ1-1; D possibly corresponds to TRBD1 (5 bases). V lost 5 bases, J lost 11 bases, and 21 bases lay in between. Germline assignment: CDR1 MNHEY and CDR2 SVGAGI. The CDR3 contains 14 residues.

The V call is TRBV7-2, the J call TRBJ1-5, with a weak D call TRBD1 (6 bases). V gave up 5 bases and J gave up 7 bases, with 15 bases separating them. The CDR3 has 14 amino acids. Germline CDR1 reads SGHTA; CDR2 reads FQGNSA. The CDR3 DNA sequence: TGTGCCAGCAGCAACCCCGGGGGGCAGCAGCCCCAGCATTTT. As protein: CASSNPGGQQPQHF.

This clone is deemed medium-sized (0.01 to 0.1%). At one end the junction does not follow the germline gene, possibly because of a read error. The chain recombines TRBV2 with TRBJ1-6; D call uncertain. CDR1 and CDR2 (germline): SNHLY, FYNNEI. The CDR3 loop spans 13 amino acids. CDR3 residues: CASRDEYNSPLHF. Here the CDR3 DNA reads TGTGCCAGCCGTGATGAGTATAATTCACCCCTCCACTTT.

CDR3 DNA: TGTGCCAGCAGCCAGGGGGGAGGTGGGATGGGGCAAGAGACCCAGTACTTC. Translating gives CASSQGGGGMGQETQYF. This chain joins TRBV3-1 (or the pseudogene TRBV3-2) and TRBJ2-5, with D maybe TRBD2 (6 bases). The CDR3 is 17 residues long. Trimming took 3 bases from V and 2 from J, leaving 19 bases between them. Germline CDR1 and CDR2: LGHDT and YNNKEL (reference sequence).

This chain joins TRBV5-4 and TRBJ1-1; no firm D call. The CDR3 contains 14 residues. V was pared by 2 bases and J by 4 bases, with 12 bases between. Germline V lookup: CDR1 SGHNT, CDR2 YYREEE (reference sequence). This CDR3 reads CASSLARKTTEAFF. DNA of the CDR3: TGTGCCAGCAGCTTAGCGAGGAAAACCACTGAAGCTTTCTTT.

The gene calls are TRBV2 and TRBJ2-7; 10 bases are a match to TRBD2. In germline, CDR1 is SNHLY, CDR2 FYNNEI. Germline trimming cut 7 bases from V and 3 bases from J; bases unmatched to any gene: 15. CDR3 length: 17 amino acids. Here the CDR3 reads CASNGAGKRGGGYEQYF. CDR3 DNA sequence: TGTGCCAGCAACGGAGCCGGCAAGCGGGGGGGAGGCTACGAGCAGTACTTC.

This clone was observed once. CDR3 DNA sequence: TGTGCCATCAGTGGAACCCAGGGCGCGAGCACTGAAGCTTTCTTT. Amino acid sequence: CAISGTQGASTEAFF. The chain joins TRBV10-3 to TRBJ1-1, with D tentatively TRBD1 (5 bases). V gave up 4 bases and J gave up 4 bases, with 16 bases separating them. CDR3 length: 15 amino acids. The germline gives CDR1 ENHRY, CDR2 SYGVKD.

This clone was detected a few times. The rearrangement joins TRBV28 to TRBJ1-2; D is unresolved. Germline CDR1 is MDHEN and CDR2 is SYDVKM. The CDR3 extends over 15 amino acids. V lost 2 bases, J lost 3 bases, and 13 bases lay in between. The CDR3 DNA is TGTGCCAGCAGTTTAGTTAGCGACCTTGACTATGGCTACACCTTC. Its protein is CASSLVSDLDYGYTF.

V is TRBV4-1 and J is TRBJ1-3; D unresolved. Germline V gene data show CDR1 as MGHRA and CDR2 as YSYEKL. The CDR3 is 15 amino acids. V was pared by 1 base and J by 4 bases, with 11 bases between. CDR3 protein: CASSQVYGPGNTIYF. The CDR3 DNA follows: TGCGCCAGCAGCCAAGTATACGGTCCAGGAAACACCATATATTTT.

By share, this clone ranks as medium-sized (0.01 to 0.1%). The chain uses TRBV27 and TRBJ2-7; 7 bases line up with TRBD2. The germline V gene has CDR1 MNHEY and CDR2 SMNVEV (reference sequence). Trimming took 4 bases from V and 0 from J; bases not matched to a gene: 9. CDR3 length: 16 amino acids. The CDR3 sequence: CASSSRSGASSYEQYF. The DNA of the CDR3 is TGTGCCAGCAGTTCGCGCAGCGGGGCCAGCTCCTACGAGCAGTACTTC.

The V and J genes are TRBV5-1 and TRBJ2-1, with 9 bases fitting TRBD1. Trimming at V came to 6 bases and at J to 3 bases, leaving 7 bases not matched to a gene. CDR3 length equals 15 residues. Germline V CDR1 and CDR2: SGHRS, YFSETQ. The CDR3 loop reads CASNPGQGIYNEQFF. In nucleotides, the CDR3 is TGCGCCAGCAACCCGGGACAGGGAATCTACAATGAGCAGTTCTTC.

The V call is TRBV19, the J call TRBJ1-4, with 7 bases that match TRBD1. CDR1 is LNHDA, CDR2 SQIVND, per germline (reference sequence). This CDR3 contains 15 residues. V was clipped by 5 bases and J by 4 bases; unmatched bases: 7. DNA for the CDR3: TGTGCCAGTAGTCCAAGGGACAGTGATAATGAAAAACTGTTTTTT. It yields the protein CASSPRDSDNEKLFF.